The 7 T cell receptor beta chains below all came from one sample that was sequenced in a study of T-cell reconstitution after alpha-beta-depleted transplantation in children. The authors prepared the TCRbeta library with unique molecular identifiers. In TCRdb, the PCR reads were re-called with MiXCR into one record per CDR3 protein. The data contain under 250,000 distinct CDR3 sequences, 20% to 30% of them singletons. Specimen: PBMCs, mostly from graft donor cells, collected 360 days after TCRalphabeta/CD19-depleted stem cell transplant. Receptor source: a female patient aged 2 to 10 who had a stem cell transplant for congenital amegakaryocytic thrombocytopenia, so the T cells may come from the graft donor.

This clonotype was observed at least ten times. The V call is TRBV20-1, the J call TRBJ2-5, with TRBD2 matching 8 bases. The germline gives CDR1 DFQATT, CDR2 SNEGSKA (reference sequence). The CDR3 length is 15 residues. J gave up 5 bases and V 0 bases, and 8 bases lay outside the gene matches. CDR3: CSARDMSGGRETQYF. The CDR3 nucleotides read TGCAGTGCTAGAGATATGTCGGGAGGGAGGGAGACCCAGTACTTC.

V usage is TRBV20-1 and J usage is TRBJ1-2; no definite D call. V gave up 7 bases and J gave up 4 bases, with 16 bases separating them. CDR3 size: 13 residues. Germline values: CDR1 DFQATT, CDR2 SNEGSKA (reference sequence). CDR3 sequence reads: CSDAPLVSYGYTF. For the CDR3, the DNA is TGCAGTGACGCCCCACTAGTAAGCTATGGCTACACCTTC.

This clonotype appeared a few times. V and J are TRBV4-1 and TRBJ2-2; 10 bases map to TRBD2. Trimming at V came to 1 base and at J to 0 bases, leaving 5 bases not matched to a gene. Per germline, CDR1 MGHRA and CDR2 YSYEKL. The CDR3 length is 18 residues. The CDR3, as DNA: TGCGCCAGCAGCCAAGCATCCAGCGGGGGGGCGAACACCGGGGAGCTGTTTTTT. Its translation: CASSQASSGGANTGELFF.

This clonotype was observed at least ten times. This chain joins TRBV4-3 and TRBJ1-3, with TRBD1 as a possible D gene (5 bases). Trimming cost V 2 bases and J 3 bases, with 8 bases left between them. The CDR3 is 14 amino acids. CDR1 and CDR2 (germline): LGHNA, YSLEER. CDR3 sequence reads: CASSQQGGGNTIYF. CDR3 DNA sequence: TGCGCCAGCAGCCAACAGGGCGGTGGAAACACCATATATTTT.

The chain employs TRBV4-3 and TRBJ2-2; tentatively, D is TRBD2 (7 bases). Germline CDR1 reads LGHNA; CDR2 reads YSLEER. V lost 1 base, J lost 3 bases, and 18 bases lay in between. The CDR3 is 18 residues long. The CDR3 sequence: CASSQGRRGGEDTGELFF. In nucleotides, the CDR3 is TGCGCCAGCAGCCAAGGAAGGAGGGGGGGAGAGGACACCGGGGAGCTGTTTTTT.

This clonotype was picked up a small number of times. This chain connects TRBV6-1 to TRBJ2-3, with unresolved D. The CDR3 extends over 10 amino acids. Germline assignment: CDR1 MNHNS and CDR2 SASEGT. Deletions cut 5 bases from V and 11 bases from J, with 8 bases between. The CDR3 DNA is TGTGCCAGCAGTCAGGTTAAGCAGTATTTT. This gives the protein CASSQVKQYF.

This clonotype was counted at least ten times. The chain has TRBV12-3 or TRBV12-4 and TRBJ2-7; no clear D gene. The V gene lost 2 bases and the J gene lost 2 bases, with 4 bases spanning the gap. The CDR3 runs to 12 residues. DNA for the CDR3: TGTGCCAGCAGTTTACGTCCCTACGAGCAGTACTTC. Translated, it gives CASSLRPYEQYF.